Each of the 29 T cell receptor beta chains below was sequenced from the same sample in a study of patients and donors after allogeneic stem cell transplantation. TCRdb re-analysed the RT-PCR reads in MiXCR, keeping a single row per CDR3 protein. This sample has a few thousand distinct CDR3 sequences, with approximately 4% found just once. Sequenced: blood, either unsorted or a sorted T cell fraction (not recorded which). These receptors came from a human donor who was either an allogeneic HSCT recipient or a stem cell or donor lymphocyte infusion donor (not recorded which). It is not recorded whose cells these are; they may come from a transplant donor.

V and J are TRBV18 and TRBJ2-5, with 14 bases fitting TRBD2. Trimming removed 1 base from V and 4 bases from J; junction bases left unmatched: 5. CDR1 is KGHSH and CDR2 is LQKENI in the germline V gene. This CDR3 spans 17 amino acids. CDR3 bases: TGTGCCAGCTCACCACTTGGACTAGCGGGAGGTGGAGAGACCCAGTACTTC. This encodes CASSPLGLAGGGETQYF.

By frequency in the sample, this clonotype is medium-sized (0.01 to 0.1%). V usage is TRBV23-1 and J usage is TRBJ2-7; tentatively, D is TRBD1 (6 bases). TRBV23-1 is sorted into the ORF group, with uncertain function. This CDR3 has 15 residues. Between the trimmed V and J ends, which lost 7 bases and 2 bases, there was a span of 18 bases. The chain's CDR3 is CASTQQGGRTYEQYF. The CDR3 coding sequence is TGCGCCAGCACCCAACAGGGCGGTCGCACCTACGAGCAGTACTTC.

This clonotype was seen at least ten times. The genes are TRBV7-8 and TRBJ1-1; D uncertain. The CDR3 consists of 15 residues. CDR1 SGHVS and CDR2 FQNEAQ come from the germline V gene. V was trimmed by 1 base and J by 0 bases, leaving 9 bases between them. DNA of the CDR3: TGTGCCAGCAGCTTAGATGGCGGGTTGAACACTGAAGCTTTCTTT. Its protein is CASSLDGGLNTEAFF.

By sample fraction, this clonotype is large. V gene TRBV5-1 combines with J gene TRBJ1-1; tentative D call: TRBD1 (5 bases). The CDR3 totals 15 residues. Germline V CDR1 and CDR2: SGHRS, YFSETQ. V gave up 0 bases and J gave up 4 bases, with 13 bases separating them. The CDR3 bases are TGCGCCAGCAGCTTGGATTGGGGGGGTTCCACTGAAGCTTTCTTT. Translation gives CASSLDWGGSTEAFF. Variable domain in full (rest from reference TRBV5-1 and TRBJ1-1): KAGVTQTPRYLIKTRGQQVTLSCSPISGHRSVSWYQQTPGQGLQFLFEYFSETQRNKGNFPGRFSGRQFSNSRSEMNVSTLELGDSALYLCASSLDWGGSTEAFFGQGTRLTVV.

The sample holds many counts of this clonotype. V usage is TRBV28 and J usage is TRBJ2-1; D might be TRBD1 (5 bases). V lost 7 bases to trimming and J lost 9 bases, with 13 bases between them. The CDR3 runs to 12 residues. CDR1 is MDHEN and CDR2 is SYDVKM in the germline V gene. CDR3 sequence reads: CASTLGQGEQFF. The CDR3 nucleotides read TGTGCCAGCACACTGGGGCAGGGTGAGCAGTTCTTC.

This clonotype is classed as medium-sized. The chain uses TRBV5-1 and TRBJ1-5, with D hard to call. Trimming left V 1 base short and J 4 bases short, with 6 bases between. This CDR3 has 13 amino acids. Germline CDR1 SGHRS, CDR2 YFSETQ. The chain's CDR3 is CASSLSQNQPQHF. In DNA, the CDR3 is TGCGCCAGCAGCTTGAGCCAGAATCAGCCCCAGCATTTT.

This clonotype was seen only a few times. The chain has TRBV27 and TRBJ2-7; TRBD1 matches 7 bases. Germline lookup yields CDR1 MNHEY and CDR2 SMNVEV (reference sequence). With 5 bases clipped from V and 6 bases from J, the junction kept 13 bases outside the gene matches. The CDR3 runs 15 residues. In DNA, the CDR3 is TGTGCCAGCAGTCTGGGACAGATGGGCCCTTCCGAGCAGTACTTC. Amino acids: CASSLGQMGPSEQYF.

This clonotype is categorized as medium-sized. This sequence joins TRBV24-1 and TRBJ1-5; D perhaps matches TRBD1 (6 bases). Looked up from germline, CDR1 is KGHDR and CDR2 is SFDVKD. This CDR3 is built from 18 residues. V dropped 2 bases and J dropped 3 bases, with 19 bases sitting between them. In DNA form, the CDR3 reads TGTGCCACCAGTGATTCCCCCGGGGGCGGGGGGGTCAATCAGCCCCAGCATTTT. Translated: CATSDSPGGGGVNQPQHF.

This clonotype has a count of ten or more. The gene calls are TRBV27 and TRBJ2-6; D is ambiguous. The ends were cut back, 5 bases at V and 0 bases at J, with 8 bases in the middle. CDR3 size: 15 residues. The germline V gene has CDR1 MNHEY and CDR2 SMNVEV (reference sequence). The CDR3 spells CASSPDGSGANVLTF. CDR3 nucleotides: TGTGCCAGCAGTCCCGACGGCTCTGGGGCCAACGTCCTGACTTTC.

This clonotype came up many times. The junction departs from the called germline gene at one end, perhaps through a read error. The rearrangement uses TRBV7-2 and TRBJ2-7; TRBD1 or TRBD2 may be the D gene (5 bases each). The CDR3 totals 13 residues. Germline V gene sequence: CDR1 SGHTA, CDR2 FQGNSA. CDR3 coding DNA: TGTGCCAGCAGCCGAGGGGTTCCAGACCTCGACGACTTC. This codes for CASSRGVPDLDDF.

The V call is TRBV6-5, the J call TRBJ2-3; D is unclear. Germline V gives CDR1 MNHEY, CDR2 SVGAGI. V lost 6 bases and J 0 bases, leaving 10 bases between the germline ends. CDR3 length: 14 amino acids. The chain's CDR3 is CASSDTWSTDTQYF. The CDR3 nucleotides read TGTGCCAGCAGCGACACCTGGAGCACAGATACGCAGTATTTT.

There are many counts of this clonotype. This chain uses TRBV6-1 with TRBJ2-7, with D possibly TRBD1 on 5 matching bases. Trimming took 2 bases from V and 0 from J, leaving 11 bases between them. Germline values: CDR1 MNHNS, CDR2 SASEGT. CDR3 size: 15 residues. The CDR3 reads CASSESGPSSYEQYF. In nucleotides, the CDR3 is TGTGCCAGCAGTGAATCAGGGCCCAGCTCCTACGAGCAGTACTTC.

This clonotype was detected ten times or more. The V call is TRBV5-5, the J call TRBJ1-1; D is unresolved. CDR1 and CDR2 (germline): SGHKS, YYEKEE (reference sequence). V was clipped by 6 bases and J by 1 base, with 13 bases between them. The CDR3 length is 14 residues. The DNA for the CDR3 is TGTGCCAGCACCCCGGGTTGGCCGAACACTGAAGCTTTCTTT. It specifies CASTPGWPNTEAFF.

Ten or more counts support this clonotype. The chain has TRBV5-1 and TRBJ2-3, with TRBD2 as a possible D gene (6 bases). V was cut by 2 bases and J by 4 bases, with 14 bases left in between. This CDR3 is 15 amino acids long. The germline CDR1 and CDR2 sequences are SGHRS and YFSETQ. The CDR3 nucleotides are TGCGCCAGCAGCTTTCAGCGGGCGGCCCCAGATACGCAGTATTTT. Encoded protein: CASSFQRAAPDTQYF.

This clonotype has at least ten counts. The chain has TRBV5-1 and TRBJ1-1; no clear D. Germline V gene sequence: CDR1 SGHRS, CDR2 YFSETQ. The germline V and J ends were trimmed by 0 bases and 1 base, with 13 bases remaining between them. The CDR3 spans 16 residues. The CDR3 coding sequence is TGCGCCAGCAGCTTGGCCTATCGGGATACGAACACTGAAGCTTTCTTT. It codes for CASSLAYRDTNTEAFF.

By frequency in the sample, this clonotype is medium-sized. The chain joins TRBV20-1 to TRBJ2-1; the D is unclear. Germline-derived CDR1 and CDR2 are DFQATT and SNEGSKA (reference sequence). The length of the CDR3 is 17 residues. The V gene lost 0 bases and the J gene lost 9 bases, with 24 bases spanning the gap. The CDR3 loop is CSARDLPNFKGLGEQFF. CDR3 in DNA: TGCAGTGCTAGAGATCTCCCCAACTTTAAGGGTCTCGGTGAGCAGTTCTTC.

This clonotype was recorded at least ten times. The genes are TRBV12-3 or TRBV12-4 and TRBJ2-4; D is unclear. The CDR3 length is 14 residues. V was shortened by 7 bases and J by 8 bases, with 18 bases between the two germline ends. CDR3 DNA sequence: TGTGCCAGCACTCCCTTGGATCCCTCGTACATTCAGTACTTC. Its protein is CASTPLDPSYIQYF.

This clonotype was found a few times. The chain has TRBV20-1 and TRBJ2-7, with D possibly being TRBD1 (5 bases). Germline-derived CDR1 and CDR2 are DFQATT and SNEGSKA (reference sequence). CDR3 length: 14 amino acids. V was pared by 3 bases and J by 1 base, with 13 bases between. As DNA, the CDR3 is TGCAGTGCTAGTCGTATAGGGGCTTCCTACGAGCAGTACTTC. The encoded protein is CSASRIGASYEQYF.

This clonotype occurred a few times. The CDR3 DNA sequence: TGTGCCAGCAGCTTCCAAGACTCTGGAAACACCATATATTTT. As protein: CASSFQDSGNTIYF. The V call is TRBV7-9, the J call TRBJ1-3, with D unresolved. Germline V CDR1 and CDR2: SEHNR, FQNEAQ (reference sequence). The V end was cut by 3 bases, the J end by 0 bases, with 6 bases between. CDR3 length: 14 residues.

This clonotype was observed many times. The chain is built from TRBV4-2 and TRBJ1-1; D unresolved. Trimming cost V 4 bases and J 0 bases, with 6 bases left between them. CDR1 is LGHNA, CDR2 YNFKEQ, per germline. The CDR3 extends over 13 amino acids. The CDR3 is CASSLRLNTEAFF. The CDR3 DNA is TGTGCCAGCAGCCTCAGGTTGAACACTGAAGCTTTCTTT.

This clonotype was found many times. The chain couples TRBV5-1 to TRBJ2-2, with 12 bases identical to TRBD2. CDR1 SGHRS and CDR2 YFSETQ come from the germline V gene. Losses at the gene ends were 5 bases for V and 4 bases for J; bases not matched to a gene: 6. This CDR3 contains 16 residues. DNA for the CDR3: TGCGCCAGCAGACCAGGGACTAGCGGGCTCACCGGGGAGCTGTTTTTT. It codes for CASRPGTSGLTGELFF.

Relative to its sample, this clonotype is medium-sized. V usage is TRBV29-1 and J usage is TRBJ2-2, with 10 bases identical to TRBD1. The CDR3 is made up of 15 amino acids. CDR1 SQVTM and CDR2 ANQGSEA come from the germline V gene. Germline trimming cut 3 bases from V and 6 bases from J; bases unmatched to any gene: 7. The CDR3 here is CSVDSTGGASGELFF. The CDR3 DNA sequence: TGCAGCGTTGACTCGACAGGGGGCGCATCCGGGGAGCTGTTTTTT.

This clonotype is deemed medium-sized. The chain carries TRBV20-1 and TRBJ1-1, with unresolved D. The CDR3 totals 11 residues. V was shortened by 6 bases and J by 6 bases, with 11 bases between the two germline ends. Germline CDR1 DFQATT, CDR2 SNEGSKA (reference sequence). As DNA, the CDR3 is TGCAGTGCCGTAGGGTTCGCTGAAGCTTTCTTT. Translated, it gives CSAVGFAEAFF.

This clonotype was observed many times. CDR3 nucleotides: TGCGCCAGCAGCTTGGCAGATACGCAGTATTTT. Protein product: CASSLADTQYF. The chain combines TRBV5-1 with TRBJ2-3; D unclear. CDR3 size: 11 residues. V dropped 0 bases and J dropped 4 bases, with 0 bases sitting between them. The germline CDR1 and CDR2 sequences are SGHRS and YFSETQ.

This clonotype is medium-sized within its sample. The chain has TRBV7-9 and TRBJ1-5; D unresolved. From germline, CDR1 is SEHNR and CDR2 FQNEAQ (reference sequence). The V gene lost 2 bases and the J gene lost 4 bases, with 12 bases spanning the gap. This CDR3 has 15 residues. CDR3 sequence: CASSLSIDGNQPQHF. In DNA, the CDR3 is TGTGCCAGCAGCTTATCCATTGACGGGAATCAGCCCCAGCATTTT.

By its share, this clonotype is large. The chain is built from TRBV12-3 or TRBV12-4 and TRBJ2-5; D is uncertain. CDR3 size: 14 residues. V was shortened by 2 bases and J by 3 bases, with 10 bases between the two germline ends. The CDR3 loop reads CASSLFAREETQYF. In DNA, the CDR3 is TGTGCCAGCAGTTTATTTGCCCGGGAAGAGACCCAGTACTTC.

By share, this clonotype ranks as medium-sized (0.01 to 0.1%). CDR3 sequence (DNA): TGTGCCAGCAGCTCCCCCTCCCAGTACACCGGGGAGCTGTTTTTT. Its protein product is CASSSPSQYTGELFF. The rearrangement links TRBV7-9 to TRBJ2-2; unclear D gene. The CDR3 is made up of 15 amino acids. The V and J ends lost 4 bases and 3 bases respectively, with 12 bases between them. The germline gives CDR1 SEHNR, CDR2 FQNEAQ (reference sequence).

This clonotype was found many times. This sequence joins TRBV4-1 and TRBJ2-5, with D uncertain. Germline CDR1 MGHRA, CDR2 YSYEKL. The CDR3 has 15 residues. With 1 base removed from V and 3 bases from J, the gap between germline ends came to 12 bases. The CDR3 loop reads CASSQGRLHKETQYF. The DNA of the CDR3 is TGCGCCAGCAGCCAAGGAAGACTGCACAAAGAGACCCAGTACTTC.

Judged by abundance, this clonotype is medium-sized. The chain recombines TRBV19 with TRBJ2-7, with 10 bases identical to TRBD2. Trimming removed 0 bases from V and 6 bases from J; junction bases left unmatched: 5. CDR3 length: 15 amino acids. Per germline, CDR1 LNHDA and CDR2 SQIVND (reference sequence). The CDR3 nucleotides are TGTGCCAGTAGTATAGAGGCTAGCGGGAGTCCCGAGCAGTACTTC. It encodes CASSIEASGSPEQYF.